Listed here are 22 T cell receptor beta chains from one sample, sequenced in a study of shared clonotypes between healthy human individuals. Some clones are missing from TCRdb's copy, which holds only in-frame ones; the method was immunoSEQ multiplex PCR. The sample records about 380,000 clones, 90% to 98% being singletons. Sequenced input: memory CD8+ T cells sorted from blood. Stated subset: CD45RO+ cells pooled with CCR7-negative TemRA cells. These receptors originate from a man younger than 45 in good health.

The table lists this clone with a few counts. The chain uses TRBV28 and TRBJ1-2; possible D gene TRBD1, 5 bases. The CDR3 has 15 amino acids. Germline CDR1 reads MDHEN; CDR2 reads SYDVKM. The V gene lost 5 bases and the J gene lost 4 bases, with 17 bases spanning the gap. The CDR3 DNA follows: TGTGCCAGCAGTGGTACCGGGACTCTCCCCTATGGCTACACCTTC. It encodes CASSGTGTLPYGYTF.

The chain combines TRBV4-1 with TRBJ2-7; no clear D gene. In germline, CDR1 is MGHRA, CDR2 YSYEKL. The CDR3 sequence is 13 residues long. With 1 base removed from V and 2 bases from J, the gap between germline ends came to 6 bases. The CDR3 reads CASSQGRAYEQYF. CDR3 in DNA: TGCGCCAGCAGCCAAGGCCGGGCCTACGAGCAGTACTTC.

The chain recombines TRBV6-6 with TRBJ2-1; 14 bases fit TRBD2. CDR1 is MNHNY, CDR2 SVGAGI, per germline (reference sequence). CDR3 size: 16 residues. V shed 7 bases and J 8 bases; nucleotides not matched to a gene: 10. CDR3 in amino acids: CASTPGLAGALDEQFF. CDR3 in DNA: TGTGCCAGCACTCCGGGACTAGCGGGAGCTCTGGATGAGCAGTTCTTC.

This clone was observed once. The chain links TRBV5-1 to TRBJ2-1; D uncertain. CDR1 SGHRS and CDR2 YFSETQ come from the germline V gene. The V gene lost 6 bases and the J gene lost 4 bases, with 5 bases spanning the gap. The CDR3 length is 11 residues. The CDR3 region is CASTGYNEQFF. CDR3 coding DNA: TGCGCCAGCACCGGTTACAATGAGCAGTTCTTC.

V and J are TRBV11-2 and TRBJ2-2; D not resolved. V was clipped by 2 bases and J by 2 bases, with 21 bases between them. CDR3 length: 19 residues. Germline CDR1 reads SGHAT; CDR2 reads FQNNGV. The CDR3 sequence: CASSLSYQTPKYNTGELFF. CDR3 coding DNA: TGTGCCAGCAGCTTATCCTATCAGACACCTAAGTATAACACCGGGGAGCTGTTTTTT.

The V gene is TRBV28, the J gene TRBJ2-1; TRBD1 matches 9 bases. V shed 5 bases and J 3 bases; nucleotides not matched to a gene: 5. Germline assignment: CDR1 MDHEN and CDR2 SYDVKM. The CDR3 has 15 amino acids. CDR3 nucleotides: TGTGCCAGCAGTACGTGGACAGGGGTCTACAATGAGCAGTTCTTC. Translated: CASSTWTGVYNEQFF.

Here the CDR3 DNA reads TGTGCCAGCAGCTTAAAGGCGTCGACCAGGAATGAAGCTTTCTTT. Protein product: CASSLKASTRNEAFF. J is TRBJ1-1 and V is TRBV7-3; D uncertain. This CDR3 is built from 15 residues. From germline, CDR1 is SGHTA and CDR2 FQGTGA. Trimming took 1 base from V and 7 from J, leaving 16 bases between them. The full variable domain, with the rest looked up from reference TRBV7-3 and TRBJ1-1, is GAGVSQTPSNKVTEKGKYVELRCDPISGHTALYWYRQSLGQGPEFLIYFQGTGAADDSGLPNDRFFAVRPEGSVSTLKIQRTERGDSAVYLCASSLKASTRNEAFFGQGTRLTVV.

The J gene is TRBJ1-2, the V gene TRBV15, with unresolved D. The germline V gene has CDR1 LNHNV and CDR2 YYDKDF (reference sequence). The CDR3 spans 15 residues. V was pared by 0 bases and J by 1 base, with 9 bases between. The CDR3 loop is CATSRDDKGNYGYTF. CDR3 bases: TGTGCCACCAGCAGAGATGATAAGGGTAACTATGGCTACACCTTC.

The chain employs TRBV18 and TRBJ1-1; D gene ambiguous. The CDR3 runs 11 residues. Germline values: CDR1 KGHSH, CDR2 LQKENI. Trimming stripped 2 bases from V and 4 bases from J, with 2 bases between. This CDR3 reads CASSPSTEAFF. The DNA for the CDR3 is TGTGCCAGCTCACCATCCACTGAAGCTTTCTTT.

The rearrangement uses TRBV10-3 and TRBJ2-3; D could derive from TRBD1 or TRBD2 (5 bases each). Trimming took 6 bases from V and 2 from J, leaving 15 bases between them. The CDR3 has 15 residues. Per germline, CDR1 ENHRY and CDR2 SYGVKD. CDR3 coding DNA: TGTGCCATCAGGGTAACCGGGGCTCACACAGATACGCAGTATTTT. Its translation: CAIRVTGAHTDTQYF.

The chain couples TRBV27 to TRBJ2-2; 11 nucleotides match TRBD2. V gave up 6 bases and J gave up 6 bases; unmatched junction bases: 6. Germline V gene sequence: CDR1 MNHEY, CDR2 SMNVEV (reference sequence). The CDR3 is 15 residues long. CDR3 sequence reads: CASRTSGSPSGELFF. The CDR3 DNA follows: TGTGCCAGCAGAACTAGCGGGAGTCCCTCCGGGGAGCTGTTTTTT.

This sequence joins TRBV5-1 and TRBJ2-4, with TRBD1 matching over 11 bases. Trimming took 4 bases from V and 2 from J; bases not matched to a gene: 5. This CDR3 has 16 amino acids. In germline, CDR1 is SGHRS, CDR2 YFSETQ. CDR3 residues: CASSPDRGRPKNIQYF. DNA for the CDR3: TGCGCCAGCAGCCCGGACAGGGGGCGCCCCAAAAACATTCAGTACTTC.

This clone was observed a single time. This sequence joins TRBV6-6 and TRBJ1-2; 8 bases are shared with TRBD1. Germline-derived CDR1 and CDR2 are MNHNY and SVGAGI (reference sequence). The ends lost 6 bases at V and 4 bases at J; junction bases unmatched: 10. The CDR3 loop spans 15 amino acids. This chain's CDR3 is CASRPTGGRAYGYTF. For the CDR3, the DNA is TGTGCCAGCAGACCAACAGGGGGGAGAGCCTATGGCTACACCTTC.

The chain couples TRBV6-6 to TRBJ2-5, with 7 bases matching TRBD1. Germline V CDR1 and CDR2: MNHNY, SVGAGI (reference sequence). The CDR3 is 16 amino acids. Unmatched junction bases numbered 5, after V lost 0 bases and J lost 1 base. CDR3 in amino acids: CASSYSRTGTQETQYF. The CDR3 region has the DNA TGTGCCAGCAGTTACTCTAGGACAGGCACCCAAGAGACCCAGTACTTC.

This CDR3 reads CASSFEGLSNQPQHF. The CDR3 DNA reads TGTGCCAGCAGCTTTGAAGGGTTGAGCAATCAGCCCCAGCATTTT. This sequence joins TRBV5-8 and TRBJ1-5; no clear D. CDR1 is SGHTS and CDR2 is YDEGEE in the germline V gene. This CDR3 spans 15 amino acids. V lost 2 bases and J lost 1, with 10 bases in between.

J is TRBJ2-1 and V is TRBV7-9; D uncertain. The length of the CDR3 is 15 residues. V shed 1 base and J shed 8 bases, with 15 bases lying between them. Germline V lookup: CDR1 SEHNR, CDR2 FQNEAQ (reference sequence). CDR3 bases: TGTGCCAGCAGCTTAGTTCCAGCGAGTGGGGATGAGCAGTTCTTC. Amino acid sequence: CASSLVPASGDEQFF.

The chain recombines TRBV28 with TRBJ2-7; 7 positions match TRBD2. The V segment lost 5 bases and the J segment 0 bases; nucleotides outside the gene matches: 10. The CDR3 loop spans 16 amino acids. Looked up from germline, CDR1 is MDHEN and CDR2 is SYDVKM. CDR3 sequence (DNA): TGTGCCAGCAGTCCCTGGGGGGGAGAGGGCTCCTACGAGCAGTACTTC. Protein sequence: CASSPWGGEGSYEQYF.

The chain links TRBV5-5 to TRBJ2-5, with 9 positions matching TRBD1. Germline V gene lookup returns CDR1 SGHKS and CDR2 YYEKEE (reference sequence). CDR3 length equals 15 residues. The V gene end was trimmed by 4 bases and the J gene end by 2 bases; junction bases not matched to a gene: 6. The CDR3 region is CASSDRGTNQETQYF. For the CDR3, the DNA is TGTGCCAGCAGCGACAGGGGGACAAATCAAGAGACCCAGTACTTC.

This chain joins TRBV7-6 and TRBJ2-7; tentatively, D is TRBD1 (6 bases). Germline V gives CDR1 SGHVS, CDR2 FNYEAQ. The V gene lost 5 bases and the J gene lost 1 base, with 9 bases spanning the gap. CDR3 length: 13 amino acids. CDR3 region: CASSRTDSYEQYF. The CDR3 coding sequence is TGTGCCAGCAGCAGGACAGATTCCTACGAGCAGTACTTC.

This clone was seen a single time. The V and J genes are TRBV5-1 and TRBJ2-1; the match to TRBD2 covers 8 bases. The V and J ends lost 0 bases and 4 bases, in that order; junction bases with no gene match: 12. Germline CDR1 SGHRS, CDR2 YFSETQ. The CDR3 contains 18 residues. The CDR3 bases are TGCGCCAGCAGCTTGGGAGGTTGGGAACTAGCGGTGTACAATGAGCAGTTCTTC. Translating gives CASSLGGWELAVYNEQFF.

Remarks on this clone: Distinct nucleotide sequences in the sample also encode this CDR3. The genes are TRBV20-1 and TRBJ2-5; D uncertain. Trimming removed 4 bases from V and 3 bases from J, with 3 bases in between. This CDR3 region has 10 residues. Germline V gene lookup returns CDR1 DFQATT and CDR2 SNEGSKA (reference sequence). The CDR3 loop reads CSAKEETQYF. CDR3 DNA: TGCAGTGCTAAAGAAGAGACCCAGTACTTC.

The genes are TRBV15 and TRBJ1-4; D ambiguous. The CDR3 is made up of 18 amino acids. Trimming removed 0 bases from V and 3 bases from J, with 17 bases in between. Germline V gives CDR1 LNHNV, CDR2 YYDKDF (reference sequence). The DNA of the CDR3 is TGTGCCACCAGCAGAGATATTCAAGGGATCTCTGCTAATGAAAAACTGTTTTTT. It is translated as CATSRDIQGISANEKLFF.